This record looks at one T cell receptor (beta chain) sequence and its context. The sample is drawn from a study of shared clonotypes between healthy human individuals. CD45RO-negative cells were positively selected for CCR7, leaving out terminally differentiated effector memory CD45RA+ cells. The repertoire was sequenced with immunoSEQ multiplex PCR; TCRdb's copy has only in-frame clones and lacks some. The sample consists of about 2 million clones, roughly 95% of them appearing once. This sequence was found in a man between 18 and 29 years old in good health. Material for sequencing was naive CD8+ T cells sorted from blood.

The CDR3 nucleotides read TGTGCCAGCAGCTTGGTCGGGACTAGCGGGAGCTACGAGCAGTACTTC. Translating gives CASSLVGTSGSYEQYF. The genes are TRBV5-4 and TRBJ2-7; 14 positions agree with TRBD2. The CDR3 has 16 amino acids. From germline, CDR1 is SGHNT and CDR2 YYREEE (reference sequence). The ends lost 0 bases at V and 3 bases at J; junction bases unmatched: 2.